The entry below describes one TCR beta chain. These data belong to a study of blood T cell repertoires in COVID-19. On the study more broadly: Italy, Spain and the United States were the sources of the convalescent and acute COVID-19 samples. In each case, the material was cDNA or gDNA derived from T cells, B-cell-depleted T cells, or PBMCs.

This CDR3 spans 19 amino acids. CDR1 MGHRA and CDR2 YSYEKL come from the germline V gene. The V and J ends lost 0 bases and 0 bases respectively, with 15 bases between them. Study processing details: For nucleated cells, counts were estimated from reference gene primer amplification. Repertoires were generated with immunoSEQ multiplex PCR, while TCRdb's copy carries only in-frame clones and drops some. Clone size and the V and J calls come from that table; the DNA yielded D and trimming. The table lists approximately 85,000 clones, over 85% of them singletons. This receptor was obtained from a man in his fifties or sixties with acute or convalescent COVID-19. The chain links TRBV4-1 to TRBJ2-6; D may be TRBD1 (5 bases). Material for sequencing was peripheral blood. CDR3 loop: CASSQENTGYSSGANVLTF. CDR3 sequence (DNA): TGCGCCAGCAGCCAAGAGAATACAGGCTATAGCTCTGGGGCCAACGTCCTGACTTTC.